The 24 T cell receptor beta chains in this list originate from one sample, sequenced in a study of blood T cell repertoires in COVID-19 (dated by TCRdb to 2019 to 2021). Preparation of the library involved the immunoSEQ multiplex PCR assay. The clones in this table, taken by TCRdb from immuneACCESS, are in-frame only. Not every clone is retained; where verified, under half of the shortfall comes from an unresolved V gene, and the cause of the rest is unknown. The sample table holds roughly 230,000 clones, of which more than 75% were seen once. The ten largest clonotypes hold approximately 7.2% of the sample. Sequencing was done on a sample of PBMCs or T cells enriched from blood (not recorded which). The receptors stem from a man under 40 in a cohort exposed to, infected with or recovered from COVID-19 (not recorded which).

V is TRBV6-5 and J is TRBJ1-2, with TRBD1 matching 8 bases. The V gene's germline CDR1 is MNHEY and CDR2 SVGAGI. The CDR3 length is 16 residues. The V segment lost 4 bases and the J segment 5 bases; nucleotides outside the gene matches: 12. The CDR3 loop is CASSSRARQGNYGYTF. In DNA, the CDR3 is TGTGCCAGCAGTTCACGAGCCAGACAGGGGAATTATGGCTACACCTTC.

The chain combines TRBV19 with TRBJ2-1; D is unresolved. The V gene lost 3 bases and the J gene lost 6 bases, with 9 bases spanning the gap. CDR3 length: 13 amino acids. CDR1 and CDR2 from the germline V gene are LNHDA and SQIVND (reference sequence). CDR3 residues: CASSMLALNEQFF. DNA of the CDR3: TGTGCCAGTAGTATGTTAGCTCTCAATGAGCAGTTCTTC.

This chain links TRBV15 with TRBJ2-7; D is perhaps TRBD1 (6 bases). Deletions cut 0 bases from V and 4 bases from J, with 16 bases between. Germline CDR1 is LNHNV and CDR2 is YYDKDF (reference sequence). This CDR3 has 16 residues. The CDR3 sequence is CATSRDRTGTPYEQYF. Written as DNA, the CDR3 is TGTGCCACCAGCAGAGATCGAACAGGGACCCCTTACGAGCAGTACTTC.

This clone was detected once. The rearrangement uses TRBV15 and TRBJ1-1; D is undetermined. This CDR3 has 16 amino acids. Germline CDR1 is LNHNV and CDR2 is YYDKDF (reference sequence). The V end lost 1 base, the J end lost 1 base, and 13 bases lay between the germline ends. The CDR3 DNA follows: TGTGCCACCAGCAGAGGGCTGGTACAGTCGAACACTGAAGCTTTCTTT. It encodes CATSRGLVQSNTEAFF.

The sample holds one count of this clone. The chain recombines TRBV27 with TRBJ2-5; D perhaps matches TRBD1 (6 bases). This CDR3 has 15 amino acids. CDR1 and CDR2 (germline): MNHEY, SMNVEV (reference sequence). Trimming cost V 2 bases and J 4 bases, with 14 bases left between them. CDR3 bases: TGTGCCAGCAGTTTACGGACAGCCACCGGAGAGACCCAGTACTTC. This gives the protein CASSLRTATGETQYF.

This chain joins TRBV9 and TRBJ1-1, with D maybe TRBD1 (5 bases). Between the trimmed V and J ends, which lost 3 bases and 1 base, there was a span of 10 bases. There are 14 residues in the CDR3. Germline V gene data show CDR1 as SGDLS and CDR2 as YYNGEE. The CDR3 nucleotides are TGTGCCAGCAGCGATCCGACAGAGAACACTGAAGCTTTCTTT. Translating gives CASSDPTENTEAFF.

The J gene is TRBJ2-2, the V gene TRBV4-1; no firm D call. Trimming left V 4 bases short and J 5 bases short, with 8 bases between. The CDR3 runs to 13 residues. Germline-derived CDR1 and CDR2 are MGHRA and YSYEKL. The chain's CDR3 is CASSLRLTGELFF. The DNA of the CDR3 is TGCGCCAGCAGCCTTAGACTTACCGGGGAGCTGTTTTTT.

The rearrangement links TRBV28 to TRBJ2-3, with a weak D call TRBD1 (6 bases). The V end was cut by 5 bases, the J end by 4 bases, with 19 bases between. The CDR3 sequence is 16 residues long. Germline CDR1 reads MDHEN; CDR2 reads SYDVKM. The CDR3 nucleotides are TGTGCCAGCAGTGCACCACCAGGGGCAGGGGCAGATACGCAGTATTTT. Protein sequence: CASSAPPGAGADTQYF.

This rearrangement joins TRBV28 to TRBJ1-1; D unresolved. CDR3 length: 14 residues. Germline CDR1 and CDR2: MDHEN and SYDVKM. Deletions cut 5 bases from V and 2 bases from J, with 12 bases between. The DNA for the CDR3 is TGTGCCAGCAGTGGCCCCCTAGTCAACACTGAAGCTTTCTTT. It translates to CASSGPLVNTEAFF. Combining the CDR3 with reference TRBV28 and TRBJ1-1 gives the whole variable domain DVKVTQSSRYLVKRTGEKVFLECVQDMDHENMFWYRQDPGLGLRLIYFSYDVKMKEKGDIPEGYSVSREKKERFSLILESASTNQTSMYLCASSGPLVNTEAFFGQGTRLTVV.

In DNA form, the CDR3 reads TGTGCCAGCAGCGTCGGGACTTTCCACGAGCAGTACTTC. Amino acid sequence: CASSVGTFHEQYF. The genes are TRBV7-9 and TRBJ2-7, with D possibly being TRBD2 (6 bases). V was trimmed by 5 bases and J by 5 bases, leaving 13 bases between them. Germline CDR1 reads SEHNR; CDR2 reads FQNEAQ (reference sequence). The CDR3 totals 13 residues.

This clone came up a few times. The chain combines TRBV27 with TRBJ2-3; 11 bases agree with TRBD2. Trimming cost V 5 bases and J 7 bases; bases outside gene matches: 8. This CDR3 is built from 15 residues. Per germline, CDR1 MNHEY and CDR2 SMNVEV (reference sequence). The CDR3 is CASSGTSGITNTQYF. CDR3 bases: TGTGCCAGCAGTGGGACTAGCGGCATCACCAATACGCAGTATTTT.

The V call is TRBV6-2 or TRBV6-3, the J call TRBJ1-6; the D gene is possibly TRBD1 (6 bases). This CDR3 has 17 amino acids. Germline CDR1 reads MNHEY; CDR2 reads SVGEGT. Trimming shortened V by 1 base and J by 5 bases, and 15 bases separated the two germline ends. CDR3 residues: CASSYYQRGANNSPLHF. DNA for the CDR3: TGTGCCAGCAGTTACTATCAGCGGGGGGCTAATAATTCACCCCTCCACTTT.

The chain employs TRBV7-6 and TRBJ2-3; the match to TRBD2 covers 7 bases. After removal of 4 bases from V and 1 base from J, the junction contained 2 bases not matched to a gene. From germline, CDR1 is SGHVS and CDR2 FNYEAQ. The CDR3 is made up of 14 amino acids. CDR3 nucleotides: TGTGCCAGCAGCTGGACTAGGGGCACAGATACGCAGTATTTT. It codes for CASSWTRGTDTQYF.

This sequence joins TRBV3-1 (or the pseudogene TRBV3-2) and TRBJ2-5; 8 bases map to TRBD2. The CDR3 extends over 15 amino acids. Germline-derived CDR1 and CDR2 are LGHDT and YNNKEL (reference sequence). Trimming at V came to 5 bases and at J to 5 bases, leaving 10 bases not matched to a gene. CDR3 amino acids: CASSGTRASGETQYF. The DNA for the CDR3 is TGTGCCAGCAGCGGAACAAGGGCTAGCGGGGAGACCCAGTACTTC.

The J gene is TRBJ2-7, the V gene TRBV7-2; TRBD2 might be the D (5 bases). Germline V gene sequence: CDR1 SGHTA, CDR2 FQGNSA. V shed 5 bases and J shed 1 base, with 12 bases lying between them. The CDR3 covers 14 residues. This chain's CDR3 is CASSKLVPSYEQYF. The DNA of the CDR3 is TGTGCCAGCAGCAAACTAGTTCCATCCTACGAGCAGTACTTC.

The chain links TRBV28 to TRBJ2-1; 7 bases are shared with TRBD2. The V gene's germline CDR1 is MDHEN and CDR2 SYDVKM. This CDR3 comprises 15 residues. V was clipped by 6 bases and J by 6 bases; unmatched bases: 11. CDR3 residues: CASSPAGPTFNEQFF. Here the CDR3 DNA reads TGTGCCAGCAGCCCAGCGGGGCCCACCTTCAATGAGCAGTTCTTC.

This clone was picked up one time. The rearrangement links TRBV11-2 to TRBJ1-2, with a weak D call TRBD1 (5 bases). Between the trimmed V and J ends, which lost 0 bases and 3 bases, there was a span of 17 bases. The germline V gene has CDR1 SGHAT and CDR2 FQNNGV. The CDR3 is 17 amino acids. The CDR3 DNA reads TGTGCCAGCAGCTTAGATAGGACGAGGGGACTGCACTATGGCTACACCTTC. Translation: CASSLDRTRGLHYGYTF.

The CDR3 coding sequence is TGTGCCAGTAGGACTTGGGGGGAGGGTAATGAGCAGTTCTTC. Its translation is CASRTWGEGNEQFF. The chain recombines TRBV19 with TRBJ2-1, with TRBD2 matching over 7 bases. Looked up from germline, CDR1 is LNHDA and CDR2 is SQIVND (reference sequence). CDR3 length equals 14 residues. V trimming: 6 bases; J trimming: 7 bases; junction bases outside the gene matches: 9. Combining the CDR3 with reference TRBV19 and TRBJ2-1 gives the whole variable domain DGGITQSPKYLFRKEGQNVTLSCEQNLNHDAMYWYRQDPGQGLRLIYYSQIVNDFQKGDIAEGYSVSREKKESFPLTVTSAQKNPTAFYLCASRTWGEGNEQFFGPGTRLTVL.

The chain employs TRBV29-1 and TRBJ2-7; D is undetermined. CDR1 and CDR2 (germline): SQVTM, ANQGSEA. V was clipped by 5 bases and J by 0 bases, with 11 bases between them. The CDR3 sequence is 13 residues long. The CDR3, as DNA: TGCAGCGTTTCCGACATGCGCTCCTACGAGCAGTACTTC. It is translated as CSVSDMRSYEQYF.

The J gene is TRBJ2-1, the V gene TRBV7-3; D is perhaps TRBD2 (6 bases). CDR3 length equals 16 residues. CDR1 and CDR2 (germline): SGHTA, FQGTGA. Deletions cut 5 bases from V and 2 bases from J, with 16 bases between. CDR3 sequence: CASSLGGGSAYNEQFF. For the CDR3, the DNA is TGTGCCAGCAGCCTGGGAGGAGGTAGCGCCTACAATGAGCAGTTCTTC.

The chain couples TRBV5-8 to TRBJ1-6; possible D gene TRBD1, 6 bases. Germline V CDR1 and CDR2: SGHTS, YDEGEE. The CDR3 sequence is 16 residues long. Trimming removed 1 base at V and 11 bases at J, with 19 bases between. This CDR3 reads CASSLPPGTPGPPLHF. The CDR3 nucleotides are TGTGCCAGCAGCTTGCCGCCCGGGACACCCGGCCCACCCCTCCACTTT.

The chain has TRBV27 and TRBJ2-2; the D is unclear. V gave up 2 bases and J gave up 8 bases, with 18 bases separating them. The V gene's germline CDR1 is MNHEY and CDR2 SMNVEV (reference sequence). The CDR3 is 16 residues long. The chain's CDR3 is CASSLRSNPSKGELFF. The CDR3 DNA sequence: TGTGCCAGCAGTTTAAGAAGCAATCCCTCCAAAGGGGAGCTGTTTTTT.

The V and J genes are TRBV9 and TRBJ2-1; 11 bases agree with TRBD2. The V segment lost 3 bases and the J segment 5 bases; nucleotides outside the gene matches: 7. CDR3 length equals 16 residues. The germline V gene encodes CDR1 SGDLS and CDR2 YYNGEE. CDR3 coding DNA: TGTGCCAGCAGCGACCTGACTAGCGGGAACAACAATGAGCAGTTCTTC. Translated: CASSDLTSGNNNEQFF.

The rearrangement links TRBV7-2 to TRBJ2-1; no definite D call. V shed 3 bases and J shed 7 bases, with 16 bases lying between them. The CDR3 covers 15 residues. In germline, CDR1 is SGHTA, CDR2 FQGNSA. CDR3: CASSFSKMFSNEQFF. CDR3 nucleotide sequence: TGTGCCAGCAGCTTTTCTAAGATGTTTTCGAATGAGCAGTTCTTC.